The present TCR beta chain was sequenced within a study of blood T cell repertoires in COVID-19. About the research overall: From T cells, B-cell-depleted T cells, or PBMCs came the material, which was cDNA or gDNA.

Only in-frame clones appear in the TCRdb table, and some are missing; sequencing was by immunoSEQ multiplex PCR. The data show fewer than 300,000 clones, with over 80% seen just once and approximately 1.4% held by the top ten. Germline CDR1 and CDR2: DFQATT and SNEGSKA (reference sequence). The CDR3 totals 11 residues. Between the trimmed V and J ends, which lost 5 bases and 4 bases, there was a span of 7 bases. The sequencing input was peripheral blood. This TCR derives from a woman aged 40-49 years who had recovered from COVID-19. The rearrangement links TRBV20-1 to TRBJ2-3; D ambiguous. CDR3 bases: TGCAGTGCTCCCAAATCAGATACGCAGTATTTT. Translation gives CSAPKSDTQYF.